The 27 T cell receptor beta chains presented below share a single source sample, sequenced in a study of T-cell memory formation after mild COVID-19. TCRdb itself ran the 5' RACE reads through MiXCR, one entry per CDR3 protein. The table lists over 350,000 distinct CDR3 sequences, around a sixth of them singletons. Sequenced input: PBMCs or a T cell subset sorted from them (not recorded which). The receptors were gathered from a man younger than 35 who had mild COVID-19 (a few samples of this study predate the infection). Cell type and time point are not known.

V is TRBV7-3 and J is TRBJ2-3; 10 nucleotides line up with TRBD1. This CDR3 spans 15 amino acids. Germline loops: CDR1 SGHTA, CDR2 FQGTGA. Trimming removed 5 bases from V and 5 bases from J; junction bases left unmatched: 7. CDR3 region: CASSIDRGRRDTQYF. Here the CDR3 DNA reads TGTGCCAGCAGCATTGACAGGGGGCGCAGAGATACGCAGTATTTT. Based on the CDR3 plus reference TRBV7-3 and TRBJ2-3, the full variable domain is GAGVSQTPSNKVTEKGKYVELRCDPISGHTALYWYRQSLGQGPEFLIYFQGTGAADDSGLPNDRFFAVRPEGSVSTLKIQRTERGDSAVYLCASSIDRGRRDTQYFGPGTRLTVL.

V usage is TRBV28 and J usage is TRBJ1-1, with 7 bases matching TRBD1. Germline values: CDR1 MDHEN, CDR2 SYDVKM. Trimming at V came to 6 bases and at J to 7 bases, leaving 5 bases not matched to a gene. This CDR3 is built from 12 residues. This CDR3 reads CASSRDRDEAFF. The CDR3 region has the DNA TGTGCCAGCAGCCGCGACAGGGATGAAGCTTTCTTT.

This clonotype came up many times. The rearrangement links TRBV5-4 to TRBJ2-1; the D gene is possibly TRBD2 (5 bases). The germline gives CDR1 SGHNT, CDR2 YYREEE (reference sequence). With 3 bases removed from V and 5 bases from J, the gap between germline ends came to 6 bases. The CDR3 is made up of 12 amino acids. CDR3 region: CASSSLDNEQFF. As DNA, the CDR3 is TGTGCCAGCAGCTCACTAGACAATGAGCAGTTCTTC.

This rearrangement joins TRBV20-1 to TRBJ2-1, with D possibly being TRBD1 or TRBD2 (6 bases each). From germline, CDR1 is DFQATT and CDR2 SNEGSKA (reference sequence). Trimming cost V 3 bases and J 3 bases, with 18 bases left between them. This CDR3 is built from 16 residues. In DNA, the CDR3 is TGCAGTGCTAGGGGTGATAGGGGGGCTGTCTACAATGAGCAGTTCTTC. Amino acids: CSARGDRGAVYNEQFF.

On this clonotype: Sequence at one end of the junction differs from germline and may be a read error. The chain is built from TRBV20-1 and TRBJ1-1; D might be TRBD1 (6 bases). Germline V gene lookup returns CDR1 DFQATT and CDR2 SNEGSKA (reference sequence). The CDR3 covers 16 residues. CDR3 residues: CSAPPSGRGLNTEAFF. The CDR3 region has the DNA TGCAGTGCTCCGCCCTCGGGGAGGGGGTTGAATACTGAAGCTTTCTTT.

The chain combines TRBV7-2 with TRBJ2-1; 7 nucleotides line up with TRBD2. The CDR3 sequence is 18 residues long. Losses at the gene ends were 2 bases for V and 4 bases for J; bases not matched to a gene: 14. Germline loops: CDR1 SGHTA, CDR2 FQGNSA. CDR3 amino acids: CASSLRGAGSILYNEQFF. CDR3 bases: TGTGCCAGCAGCTTAAGGGGAGCGGGGAGCATACTTTACAATGAGCAGTTCTTC.

The chain employs TRBV7-9 and TRBJ1-2; 8 bases line up with TRBD1. CDR3 length: 15 residues. Germline loops: CDR1 SEHNR, CDR2 FQNEAQ (reference sequence). With 4 bases clipped from V and 3 bases from J, the junction kept 7 bases outside the gene matches. CDR3 residues: CASSSRQGIDYGYTF. Here the CDR3 DNA reads TGTGCCAGCAGCTCCCGACAGGGGATAGACTATGGCTACACCTTC.

The chain joins TRBV15 to TRBJ2-5; the D gene is possibly TRBD1 (5 bases). This CDR3 is built from 13 residues. Trimming stripped 4 bases from V and 3 bases from J, with 9 bases between. CDR1 is LNHNV and CDR2 is YYDKDF in the germline V gene (reference sequence). CDR3 region: CATSIRREETQYF. Here the CDR3 DNA reads TGTGCCACCAGCATCCGCAGGGAAGAGACCCAGTACTTC.

This clonotype came up many times. The chain recombines TRBV5-1 with TRBJ2-2, with D unresolved. The germline V gene encodes CDR1 SGHRS and CDR2 YFSETQ. The CDR3 consists of 16 residues. Trimming took 2 bases from V and 0 from J, leaving 11 bases between them. The CDR3 region has the DNA TGCGCCAGCAGCTTAAAGGCGATCGCGAACACCGGGGAGCTGTTTTTT. This sequence encodes CASSLKAIANTGELFF.

This clonotype showed up just a few times. The gene calls are TRBV7-8 and TRBJ2-5, with D possibly TRBD1 on 6 matching bases. Germline-derived CDR1 and CDR2 are SGHVS and FQNEAQ. The CDR3 consists of 14 residues. The V end lost 5 bases, the J end lost 4 bases, and 14 bases lay between the germline ends. The CDR3 DNA reads as TGTGCCAGCAGCCCAGGGGCGAGTCGAGAGACCCAGTACTTC. It translates to CASSPGASRETQYF. Complete variable domain (other parts from reference TRBV7-8 and TRBJ2-5): GAGVSQSPRYKVAKRGQDVALRCDPISGHVSLFWYQQALGQGPEFLTYFQNEAQLDKSGLPSDRFFAERPEGSVSTLKIQRTQQEDSAVYLCASSPGASRETQYFGPGTRLLVL.

This clonotype was seen more than once but under ten times. Here the CDR3 reads CASSPVTRSNNEQFF. Written as DNA, the CDR3 is TGTGCCAGCAGTCCTGTTACCCGAAGCAACAATGAGCAGTTCTTC. V usage is TRBV27 and J usage is TRBJ2-1; D is unclear. The CDR3 covers 15 residues. Germline assignment: CDR1 MNHEY and CDR2 SMNVEV (reference sequence). Trimming removed 5 bases at V and 5 bases at J, with 16 bases between.

This chain links TRBV29-1 with TRBJ2-5; the D gene is possibly TRBD1 (5 bases). Trimming removed 4 bases from V and 5 bases from J, with 17 bases in between. Germline CDR1 is SQVTM and CDR2 is ANQGSEA. This CDR3 has 14 residues. In DNA form, the CDR3 reads TGCAGCGTTGCTTTGACAGAAGGATTGGAGACCCAGTACTTC. Translation: CSVALTEGLETQYF.

The chain joins TRBV10-3 to TRBJ1-2; 7 bases agree with TRBD1. Unmatched junction bases numbered 14, after V lost 6 bases and J lost 1 base. CDR1 is ENHRY, CDR2 SYGVKD, per germline. The CDR3 runs 17 residues. CDR3 in DNA: TGTGCCATCAGCCCGACAGGGATTATGTCCCTTAACTATGGCTACACCTTC. It yields the protein CAISPTGIMSLNYGYTF.

V usage is TRBV6-5 and J usage is TRBJ2-1, with 11 bases matching TRBD2. The CDR3 has 15 amino acids. Germline CDR1 MNHEY, CDR2 SVGAGI. After removal of 10 bases from V and 0 bases from J, the junction contained 5 bases not matched to a gene. The CDR3 protein is CATRLAGNSYNEQFF. DNA for the CDR3: TGTGCCACCAGACTAGCGGGAAACTCCTACAATGAGCAGTTCTTC.

In this sample, this clonotype turned up a few times. The CDR3 spells CASNRVTTDTQYF. CDR3 nucleotide sequence: TGTGCCAGCAATCGGGTTACCACAGATACGCAGTATTTT. The chain carries TRBV7-9 and TRBJ2-3; D uncertain. V gave up 7 bases and J gave up 2 bases, with 10 bases separating them. The CDR3 length is 13 residues. Germline CDR1 and CDR2: SEHNR and FQNEAQ (reference sequence).

The gene calls are TRBV2 and TRBJ1-5, with D unresolved. V dropped 7 bases and J dropped 6 bases, with 10 bases sitting between them. Germline loops: CDR1 SNHLY, CDR2 FYNNEI. This CDR3 spans 12 amino acids. This CDR3 is CASKGFGQPQHF. The CDR3 DNA follows: TGTGCCAGCAAAGGATTTGGTCAGCCCCAGCATTTT.

The chain couples TRBV5-1 to TRBJ1-2; D not certain. V was cut by 4 bases and J by 1 base, with 17 bases left in between. Per the germline V gene, CDR1 is SGHRS and CDR2 is YFSETQ. The CDR3 consists of 16 residues. CDR3 bases: TGCGCCAGCAGCGCCAGTGAGGGCAGGCGTAACTATGGCTACACCTTC. Translated: CASSASEGRRNYGYTF.

This clonotype was detected ten times or more. The chain has TRBV9 and TRBJ1-5, with TRBD1 as a possible D gene (5 bases). Trimming shortened V by 7 bases and J by 3 bases, and 11 bases separated the two germline ends. The CDR3 loop spans 13 amino acids. Germline CDR1 is SGDLS and CDR2 is YYNGEE. The CDR3 protein is CASGKGLNQPQHF. The CDR3 DNA follows: TGTGCCAGCGGGAAGGGGCTCAATCAGCCCCAGCATTTT.

The J gene is TRBJ2-3, the V gene TRBV5-1; 10 bases map to TRBD2. CDR3 length: 15 residues. Germline values: CDR1 SGHRS, CDR2 YFSETQ. Losses at the gene ends were 3 bases for V and 6 bases for J; bases not matched to a gene: 7. The CDR3 loop is CASSYGTSGDDTQYF. CDR3 nucleotide sequence: TGCGCCAGCAGCTATGGTACTAGCGGGGACGATACGCAGTATTTT.

In nucleotides, the CDR3 is TGTGCCAGCAGGCAGGGACCCCTCGGGGGAGAGACCCAGTACTTC. This sequence encodes CASRQGPLGGETQYF. This chain uses TRBV2 with TRBJ2-5, with D possibly TRBD2 on 6 matching bases. This CDR3 region has 15 residues. V was cut by 6 bases and J by 4 bases, with 18 bases left in between. Per germline, CDR1 SNHLY and CDR2 FYNNEI.

This clonotype came up a few times. The CDR3 here is CASSPNRGLGEQYF. For the CDR3, the DNA is TGTGCCAGCAGCCCCAATCGGGGGCTAGGGGAGCAGTACTTC. The V gene is TRBV4-2, the J gene TRBJ2-7, with D perhaps being TRBD1 or TRBD2 (6 bases each). CDR3 length: 14 residues. The germline gives CDR1 LGHNA, CDR2 YNFKEQ. V was trimmed by 4 bases and J by 7 bases, leaving 17 bases between them.

The chain couples TRBV10-3 to TRBJ1-1; D call uncertain. V was clipped by 3 bases and J by 6 bases, with 14 bases between them. The CDR3 runs to 14 residues. Germline loops: CDR1 ENHRY, CDR2 SYGVKD. The CDR3 DNA is TGTGCCATCAGTGAATTCATCCTGAGTTCTGAAGCTTTCTTT. This encodes CAISEFILSSEAFF.

This clonotype occurred a few times. The genes are TRBV6-2 or TRBV6-3 and TRBJ1-1; D may be TRBD1 (5 bases). V gave up 2 bases and J gave up 4 bases, with 14 bases separating them. The germline V gene encodes CDR1 MNHEY and CDR2 SVGEGT. The CDR3 is made up of 15 amino acids. CDR3 sequence (DNA): TGTGCCAGCAGTTACCAGTCGGGGGGGTTCACTGAAGCTTTCTTT. This sequence encodes CASSYQSGGFTEAFF.

This clonotype occurred a few times. The V and J genes are TRBV19 and TRBJ1-2, with 7 bases aligning to TRBD1. The CDR3 is 13 residues long. Germline V gene data show CDR1 as LNHDA and CDR2 as SQIVND (reference sequence). Trimming removed 4 bases from V and 5 bases from J; junction bases left unmatched: 4. The CDR3 coding sequence is TGTGCCAGTAGTAAGGAGGGGGCTTATGGCTACACCTTC. It translates to CASSKEGAYGYTF.

This clonotype occurred many times. The gene calls are TRBV6-5 and TRBJ2-7, with TRBD2 matching 11 bases. The CDR3 is 14 residues long. The junction had 8 bases not matched to a gene; V was cut back by 6 bases and J by 7 bases. From germline, CDR1 is MNHEY and CDR2 SVGAGI. CDR3: CASSYSGGAGEQYF. The CDR3 nucleotides read TGTGCCAGCAGCTATAGCGGGGGGGCGGGGGAGCAGTACTTC.

This clonotype was recorded at least ten times. V usage is TRBV5-5 and J usage is TRBJ2-1; D remains unclear. The length of the CDR3 is 11 residues. The V end lost 2 bases, the J end lost 8 bases, and 5 bases lay between the germline ends. Germline lookup yields CDR1 SGHKS and CDR2 YYEKEE (reference sequence). The CDR3 DNA follows: TGTGCCAGCAGCTTCTTGGATGAGCAGTTCTTC. It translates to CASSFLDEQFF.

The chain links TRBV28 to TRBJ2-5; D perhaps matches TRBD1 (5 bases). The CDR3 is 14 residues long. Trimming removed 1 base at V and 9 bases at J, with 15 bases between. Germline CDR1 MDHEN, CDR2 SYDVKM. The DNA for the CDR3 is TGTGCCAGCAGTTTATCAGCGACAGTAGGGGCCCAGTACTTC. As protein: CASSLSATVGAQYF.